This entry lists 28 T cell receptor beta chains sequenced from one sample in a study of OX40 agonist ivuxolimab in advanced cancers. Sequencing used immunoSEQ multiplex PCR; TCRdb keeps in-frame clones, though not all of them. The table has 80,000 or so clones, 85% to 90% seen once; the top ten hold approximately 8.4%. The material sequenced was CD4+ or CD8+ T cells sorted from blood, taken in a trial of the OX40 agonist ivuxolimab. These TCRs come from an adult with an advanced solid tumor such as melanoma, head and neck, liver or kidney cancer.

The chain employs TRBV30 and TRBJ2-5; no clear D. Germline V gene lookup returns CDR1 GTSNPN and CDR2 SVGIG (reference sequence). Trimming took off 1 base at V and 14 bases at J, with 17 bases between the two ends. The CDR3 totals 12 residues. CDR3 loop: CAWSAPHRTQYF. CDR3 bases: TGTGCCTGGAGTGCCCCTCATAGAACTCAATACTTC.

The CDR3 region is CASSALAGGTGANVLTF. As DNA, the CDR3 is TGTGCCAGCAGCGCACTAGCGGGGGGGACGGGGGCCAACGTCCTGACTTTC. The chain has TRBV2 and TRBJ2-6, with TRBD2 identical over 13 bases. The CDR3 length is 17 residues. V was pared by 6 bases and J by 4 bases, with 6 bases of the junction left unmatched. CDR1 is SNHLY and CDR2 is FYNNEI in the germline V gene.

This chain connects TRBV11-2 to TRBJ2-1, with 10 bases matching TRBD2. J gave up 7 bases and V 2 bases, and 11 bases lay outside the gene matches. Germline loops: CDR1 SGHAT, CDR2 FQNNGV. The length of the CDR3 is 17 residues. The CDR3 DNA reads TGTGCCAGCAGCTTATCAAGGGCTAGCGGGAGTTGGAATGAGCAGTTCTTC. Its protein is CASSLSRASGSWNEQFF.

The chain links TRBV6-5 to TRBJ1-1; D gene uncertain. Germline CDR1 and CDR2: MNHEY and SVGAGI. The germline V and J ends were trimmed by 0 bases and 8 bases, with 16 bases remaining between them. The CDR3 covers 15 residues. CDR3 nucleotide sequence: TGTGCCAGCAGTTACTCTAACCCGGGGTTCAACGAAGCTTTCTTT. Residues: CASSYSNPGFNEAFF.

The chain combines TRBV5-1 with TRBJ2-3; 7 bases fit TRBD2. The junction had 5 bases not matched to a gene; V was cut back by 0 bases and J by 4 bases. There are 15 residues in the CDR3. CDR1 is SGHRS and CDR2 is YFSETQ in the germline V gene. The CDR3 spells CASSLETSASDTQYF. DNA for the CDR3: TGCGCCAGCAGCTTGGAAACTAGCGCCTCAGATACGCAGTATTTT.

The rearrangement uses TRBV4-1 and TRBJ2-7; TRBD1 or TRBD2 may be the D gene (5 bases each). CDR1 is MGHRA, CDR2 YSYEKL, per germline. The V gene lost 2 bases and the J gene lost 5 bases, with 16 bases spanning the gap. The CDR3 length is 15 residues. This CDR3 reads CASSQSPRGADEQYF. The CDR3 nucleotides are TGCGCCAGCAGCCAATCGCCGAGGGGTGCGGACGAGCAGTACTTC.

The chain joins TRBV7-3 to TRBJ2-3; TRBD1 aligns across 8 bases. V trimming: 5 bases; J trimming: 2 bases; junction bases outside the gene matches: 3. The CDR3 has 14 residues. The germline gives CDR1 SGHTA, CDR2 FQGTGA. In DNA, the CDR3 is TGTGCCAGCAGCCAACAGGGGGTCACAGATACGCAGTATTTT. Protein product: CASSQQGVTDTQYF. Drawing the rest from reference TRBV7-3 and TRBJ2-3, the complete variable domain is GAGVSQTPSNKVTEKGKYVELRCDPISGHTALYWYRQSLGQGPEFLIYFQGTGAADDSGLPNDRFFAVRPEGSVSTLKIQRTERGDSAVYLCASSQQGVTDTQYFGPGTRLTVL.

The rearrangement links TRBV19 to TRBJ1-6; D is perhaps TRBD1 (6 bases). The CDR3 totals 12 residues. CDR1 is LNHDA, CDR2 SQIVND, per germline (reference sequence). The germline V and J ends were trimmed by 5 bases and 13 bases, with 12 bases remaining between them. CDR3 in amino acids: CASSRNDRPLHF. CDR3 nucleotide sequence: TGTGCCAGTAGTCGGAACGACAGGCCCCTCCACTTT.

The genes are TRBV19 and TRBJ1-1, with no clear D. The germline V and J ends were trimmed by 7 bases and 7 bases, with 22 bases remaining between them. The CDR3 extends over 15 amino acids. Germline V gene lookup returns CDR1 LNHDA and CDR2 SQIVND (reference sequence). The CDR3 coding sequence is TGTGCCAGTAAGTTCGGGCAGAATCGGTGGGATGAAGCTTTCTTT. It encodes CASKFGQNRWDEAFF.

The table lists this clone with a count of one. V is TRBV9 and J is TRBJ2-5; D is perhaps TRBD1 (5 bases). The CDR3 has 15 residues. Germline assignment: CDR1 SGDLS and CDR2 YYNGEE. Trimming removed 4 bases from V and 0 bases from J, with 13 bases in between. The DNA of the CDR3 is TGTGCCAGCAGCCTCTTAGGGGCGTACCAAGAGACCCAGTACTTC. Residues: CASSLLGAYQETQYF.

J is TRBJ1-2 and V is TRBV6-5; D gene uncertain. CDR1 and CDR2 from the germline V gene are MNHEY and SVGAGI. The CDR3 runs 12 residues. V gave up 2 bases and J gave up 8 bases, with 9 bases separating them. CDR3 nucleotides: TGTGCCAGCAGTTACGGTCTGGGCGGCTACACCTTC. This translates into CASSYGLGGYTF.

This chain links TRBV6-1 with TRBJ2-6; D gene unclear. Between the trimmed V and J ends, which lost 3 bases and 1 base, there was a span of 10 bases. This CDR3 spans 16 amino acids. The germline V gene encodes CDR1 MNHNS and CDR2 SASEGT. CDR3: CASSDLEGSGANVLTF. CDR3 DNA sequence: TGTGCCAGCAGTGATCTGGAAGGATCTGGGGCCAACGTCCTGACTTTC.

This clone is medium-sized in the sample. The chain links TRBV5-4 to TRBJ1-1; unclear D gene. There are 15 residues in the CDR3. CDR1 SGHNT and CDR2 YYREEE come from the germline V gene (reference sequence). Trimming removed 0 bases from V and 5 bases from J, with 14 bases in between. CDR3 sequence (DNA): TGTGCCAGCAGCTTGGTCCCCCGGGGTGGGACTGAAGCTTTCTTT. Translated, it gives CASSLVPRGGTEAFF.

The V call is TRBV2, the J call TRBJ2-3; D is unresolved. The CDR3 is 15 amino acids. Per the germline V gene, CDR1 is SNHLY and CDR2 is FYNNEI. Trimming stripped 1 base from V and 1 base from J, with 9 bases between. CDR3 sequence (DNA): TGTGCCAGCAGTGAAGTATTTCCAGGCACAGATACGCAGTATTTT. Translation gives CASSEVFPGTDTQYF.

J is TRBJ1-2 and V is TRBV4-3; D gene uncertain. V was cut by 0 bases and J by 4 bases, with 12 bases left in between. Germline CDR1 and CDR2: LGHNA and YSLEER. The CDR3 is made up of 15 amino acids. This CDR3 reads CASSQDQFEVYGYTF. DNA for the CDR3: TGCGCCAGCAGCCAAGATCAGTTCGAAGTCTATGGCTACACCTTC.

This clone was seen a single time. The chain employs TRBV2 and TRBJ1-2, with D unclear. Germline loops: CDR1 SNHLY, CDR2 FYNNEI. The CDR3 has 13 residues. Trimming removed 7 bases from V and 2 bases from J, with 11 bases in between. For the CDR3, the DNA is TGTGCCAGCACTATCCGGGAGAACTATGGCTACACCTTC. Its protein product is CASTIRENYGYTF.

The V gene is TRBV19, the J gene TRBJ2-5, with 8 positions matching TRBD2. The CDR3 is 15 residues long. V lost 5 bases to trimming and J lost 5 bases; unmatched junction nucleotides: 10. CDR1 LNHDA and CDR2 SQIVND come from the germline V gene (reference sequence). The CDR3 coding sequence is TGTGCCAGTAGTCTCCTGCCGGTAGCGGGGGAGACCCAGTACTTC. Translation gives CASSLLPVAGETQYF.

The chain recombines TRBV6-1 with TRBJ2-1, with D tentatively TRBD1 (7 bases). This CDR3 spans 15 amino acids. In germline, CDR1 is MNHNS, CDR2 SASEGT. V lost 7 bases and J lost 6, with 19 bases in between. CDR3 sequence reads: CASTTLGQGGNEQFF. In nucleotides, the CDR3 is TGTGCCAGCACTACACTAGGGCAGGGGGGCAATGAGCAGTTCTTC.

This chain uses TRBV7-6 with TRBJ1-6; no reliable D call. Deletions cut 1 base from V and 10 bases from J, with 8 bases between. The CDR3 extends over 13 amino acids. Germline V lookup: CDR1 SGHVS, CDR2 FNYEAQ. The CDR3 region is CASSLGWQSPLHF. The CDR3 DNA is TGTGCCAGCAGCTTAGGGTGGCAATCACCCCTCCACTTT.

The chain combines TRBV10-3 with TRBJ2-5, with D hard to call. The J call may be incorrect, as the DNA end agrees better with TRBJ2-7. The germline V gene has CDR1 ENHRY and CDR2 SYGVKD. The CDR3 totals 14 residues. CDR3 protein: CAISEGPPNYEQYF. Written as DNA, the CDR3 is TGTGCCATCAGTGAAGGACCACCCAACTACGAGCAGTACTTC.

V is TRBV18 and J is TRBJ2-2, with D uncertain. Trimming cost V 5 bases and J 5 bases, with 12 bases left between them. CDR3 size: 14 residues. Germline lookup yields CDR1 KGHSH and CDR2 LQKENI. The CDR3 nucleotides read TGTGCCAGCTCAACTTTGGACCAGACCGGGGAGCTGTTTTTT. Translated: CASSTLDQTGELFF.

This chain connects TRBV7-2 to TRBJ2-7, with D tentatively TRBD1 (6 bases). This CDR3 comprises 14 residues. V dropped 2 bases and J dropped 3 bases, with 11 bases sitting between them. Germline V gene data show CDR1 as SGHTA and CDR2 as FQGNSA. The CDR3 bases are TGTGCCAGCAGCTTAAACAGGGTTCACTACGAGCAGTACTTC. Translation gives CASSLNRVHYEQYF.

The V gene is TRBV2, the J gene TRBJ2-1; D uncertain. With 8 bases removed from V and 6 bases from J, the gap between germline ends came to 5 bases. The CDR3 covers 10 residues. CDR1 and CDR2 (germline): SNHLY, FYNNEI. The CDR3 here is CASGLNEQFF. The DNA for the CDR3 is TGTGCCAGCGGTCTCAATGAGCAGTTCTTC.

The rearrangement links TRBV5-4 to TRBJ2-1; 12 nucleotides line up with TRBD2. J was trimmed by 7 bases and V by 3 bases; bases with no gene match: 5. Germline V gene sequence: CDR1 SGHNT, CDR2 YYREEE (reference sequence). The CDR3 loop spans 15 amino acids. The CDR3 here is CASSWTSGEMNEQFF. CDR3 coding DNA: TGTGCCAGCAGCTGGACTAGCGGGGAGATGAATGAGCAGTTCTTC.

On this clone itself: This specimen includes other DNA sequences encoding the same CDR3. The V call is TRBV18, the J call TRBJ2-7; 10 nucleotides agree with TRBD1. V shed 3 bases, J shed 2 bases, and the junction held 1 base outside the gene matches. CDR1 is KGHSH, CDR2 LQKENI, per germline. The CDR3 consists of 14 residues. Here the CDR3 DNA reads TGTGCCAGCTCACCCGGGACAGGGGCCTACGAGCAGTACTTC. Translated: CASSPGTGAYEQYF.

V and J are TRBV19 and TRBJ2-4; D tentatively fits TRBD1 or TRBD2 (5 bases each). This CDR3 has 15 amino acids. Trimming removed 7 bases from V and 0 bases from J, with 13 bases in between. In germline, CDR1 is LNHDA, CDR2 SQIVND (reference sequence). The CDR3 reads CASTGVGPAKNIQYF. CDR3 in DNA: TGTGCCAGTACCGGGGTGGGACCAGCCAAAAACATTCAGTACTTC. Full variable domain (remainder filled in from reference TRBV19 and TRBJ2-4): DGGITQSPKYLFRKEGQNVTLSCEQNLNHDAMYWYRQDPGQGLRLIYYSQIVNDFQKGDIAEGYSVSREKKESFPLTVTSAQKNPTAFYLCASTGVGPAKNIQYFGAGTRLSVL.

As regards this clone: The junction departs from germline at one end; a sequencing error may be responsible. Here the CDR3 DNA reads TGTGCTAGTGGACTAGGGACTAGCGGAAGCACCGGGGGGCTGTTTTTT. Encoded protein: CASGLGTSGSTGGLFF. V usage is TRBV12-5 and J usage is TRBJ2-2; 11 bases line up with TRBD2. The CDR3 runs 16 residues. Germline V gives CDR1 LGHNT, CDR2 FRNRAP.

The chain links TRBV6-6 to TRBJ2-5; D not certain. V lost 1 base to trimming and J lost 5 bases, with 5 bases between them. This CDR3 spans 12 amino acids. Germline V gene data show CDR1 as MNHNY and CDR2 as SVGAGI (reference sequence). CDR3 sequence (DNA): TGTGCCAGCAGTTACTATGGGGAGACCCAGTACTTC. As protein: CASSYYGETQYF.